This TCR beta chain was captured by sequencing in a study of human T cells and chemical hapten exposure. Noted time point: patch test 3, about 24 weeks after DPC sensitization. Documented treatment: therapeutic diphenylcyclopropenone sensitization with weekly scalp DPC. This clonotype has a count of ten or more. Each CDR3 protein is one row after TCRdb ran MiXCR on the RACE reads. The data show approximately 160,000 distinct CDR3 sequences, about a quarter seen once. Germline assignment: CDR1 MNHEY and CDR2 SVGEGT. Trimming took off 0 bases at V and 0 bases at J, with 3 bases between the two ends. The CDR3 totals 15 residues.

The sequence was obtained from a young woman with alopecia areata. Some clones in this sample may be carry-over from other donors' samples. The material sequenced was whole blood, taken in connection with sensitization to the hapten diphenylcyclopropenone (DPC). This chain links TRBV6-2 or TRBV6-3 with TRBJ2-6; D not certain. The chain's CDR3 is CASSYSVSGANVLTF. In DNA form, the CDR3 reads TGTGCCAGCAGTTACTCGGTCTCTGGGGCCAACGTCCTGACTTTC.